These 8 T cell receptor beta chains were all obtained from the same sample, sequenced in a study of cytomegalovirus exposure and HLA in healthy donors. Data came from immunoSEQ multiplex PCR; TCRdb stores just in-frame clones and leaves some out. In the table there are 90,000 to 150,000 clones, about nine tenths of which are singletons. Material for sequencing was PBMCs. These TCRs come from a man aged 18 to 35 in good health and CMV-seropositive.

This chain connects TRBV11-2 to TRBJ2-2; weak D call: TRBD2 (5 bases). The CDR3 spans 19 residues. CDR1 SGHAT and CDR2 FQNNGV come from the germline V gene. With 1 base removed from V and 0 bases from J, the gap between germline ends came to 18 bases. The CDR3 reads CASSLVRAARRPNTGELFF. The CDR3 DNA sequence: TGTGCCAGCAGCTTAGTGCGGGCAGCTAGACGCCCGAACACCGGGGAGCTGTTTTTT.

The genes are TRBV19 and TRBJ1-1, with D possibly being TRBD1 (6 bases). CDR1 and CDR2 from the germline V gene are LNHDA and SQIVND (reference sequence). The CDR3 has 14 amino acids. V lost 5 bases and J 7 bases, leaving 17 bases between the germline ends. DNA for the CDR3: TGTGCCAGTAGTTCGCCAGGGGAGAGGGTTGAAGCTTTCTTT. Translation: CASSSPGERVEAFF.

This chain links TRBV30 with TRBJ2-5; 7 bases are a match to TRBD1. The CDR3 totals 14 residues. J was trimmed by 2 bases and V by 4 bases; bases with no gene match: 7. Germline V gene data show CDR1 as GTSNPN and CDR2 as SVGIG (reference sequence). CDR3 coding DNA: TGTGCCTGGAATGCTGGGGACAGACAAGAGACCCAGTACTTC. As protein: CAWNAGDRQETQYF.

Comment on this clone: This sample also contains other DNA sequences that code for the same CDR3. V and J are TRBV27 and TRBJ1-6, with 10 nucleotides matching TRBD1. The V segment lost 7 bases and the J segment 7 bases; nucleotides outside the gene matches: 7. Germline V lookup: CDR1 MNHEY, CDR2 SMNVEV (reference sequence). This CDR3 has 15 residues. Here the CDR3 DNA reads TGTGCCAGCACGTGGACAGGGGGTTTCAATTCACCCCTCCACTTT. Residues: CASTWTGGFNSPLHF.

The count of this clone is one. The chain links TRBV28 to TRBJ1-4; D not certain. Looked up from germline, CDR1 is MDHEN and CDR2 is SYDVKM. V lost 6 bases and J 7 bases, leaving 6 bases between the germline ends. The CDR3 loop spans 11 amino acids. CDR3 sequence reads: CASSSREKLFF. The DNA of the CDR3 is TGTGCCAGCAGCTCCCGTGAAAAACTGTTTTTT.

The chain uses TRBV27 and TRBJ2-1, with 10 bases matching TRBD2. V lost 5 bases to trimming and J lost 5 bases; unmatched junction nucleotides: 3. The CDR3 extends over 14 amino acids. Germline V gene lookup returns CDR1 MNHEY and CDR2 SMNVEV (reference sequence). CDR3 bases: TGTGCCAGCAGTGAGCGGGGGGGAAACAATGAGCAGTTCTTC. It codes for CASSERGGNNEQFF.

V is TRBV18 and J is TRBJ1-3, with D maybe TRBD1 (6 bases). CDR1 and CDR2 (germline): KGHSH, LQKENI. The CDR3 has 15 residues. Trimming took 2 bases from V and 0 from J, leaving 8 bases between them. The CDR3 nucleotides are TGTGCCAGCTCACCAGCCAGGGGCTCTGGAAACACCATATATTTT. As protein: CASSPARGSGNTIYF.

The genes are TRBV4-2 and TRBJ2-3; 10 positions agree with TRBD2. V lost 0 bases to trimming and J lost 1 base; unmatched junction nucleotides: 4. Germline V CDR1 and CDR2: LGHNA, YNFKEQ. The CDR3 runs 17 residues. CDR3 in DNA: TGTGCCAGCAGCCAAGATTTAACTAGCGGGGGCACAGATACGCAGTATTTT. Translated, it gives CASSQDLTSGGTDTQYF.